This record looks at one T cell receptor (beta chain) sequence and its context. Its antigen remains unidentified. No base quality information exists; no much larger clone differs at one position. This entry is derived from a study of shared clonotypes between healthy human individuals (dated by TCRdb to the early 2020s). Study-level background: Two women and three men aged 18 to 49 years were included in the cohort. Per donor, three plates each were used for CD4 naive and CD4 memory, two for CD8 naive, and one for CD8 memory. To estimate repertoire size and how much clonotypes are shared between individuals, the study performed deep sequencing of blood TCR repertoires from 4 to 6 healthy adults. Libraries were prepared and TCR repertoires were sequenced by different laboratories using diverse techniques, in order to increase sequencing depth and limit assay-specific biases. Per donor, leukapheresis produced somewhere between about 0.8 and 9 billion PBMCs. What the work shows at the level of the full study, not this receptor alone: Pairwise subsampling led to the expectation that sequencing depth would affect the degree of clonotype sharing among donors. Across a few donors, roughly 5.4% of naive CD4, roughly 3.5% of naive CD8, under 2.5% of memory CD4, and 0.4% of memory CD8 clonotypes were shared. Naive subsets generally had larger estimated clonotype richness than memory subsets. Rarefaction of sorted-subset datasets indicated incomplete sequencing despite the large sequencing depth. Sampling was limited to blood, and TCR repertoires in tissue likely differ from TCR repertoires in blood. The small number of donors limited the genetic and exposure-history diversity represented. Higher generation probabilities were observed for clonotypes shared by all four sorted-subset donors than for non-shared clonotypes.

Using the deep immunoSEQ assay, TCR CDR3 regions were amplified from genomic DNA by multiplex PCR. Extracted genomic DNA from each cell subset was distributed evenly across all wells of several immunoSEQ 96-well plates, and each plate was treated as a replicate. For sorted subsets, each replicate PCR was loaded with 200 ng genomic DNA, equivalent to some 27,000 T cell genomes. Purified libraries were measured with a Qubit 3.0 fluorometer, size-checked on a Bioanalyzer 2100, and measured again with the KAPA Library Quantification kit. Each immunoSEQ 96-well plate was sequenced on its own single-read 150-cycle Illumina NextSeq 550 flow cell. The source study handled its data this way. The immunoSEQ output contained only junctional sequences without quality scores, so filtering could not match that applied to full-length reads. To assign V/J genes and CDR3, sequences were annotated against IMGT germline references using PyIR, a Python wrapper for IgBLAST v1.9. Reads were filtered out if the reads had weak V/J assignments (E-value above 1e-6), no CDR3, stop codons, out-of-frame junctions, or ambiguous translated residues. V3J clonotypes were defined as sequences sharing the same inferred V gene, J gene, and CDR3 amino acid sequence. Percentage overlap between repertoires was computed as shared unique clonotypes divided by the size of the smaller repertoire. Repertoire richness was assessed with RTK rarefaction, the Chao1 estimator, and Recon v2.1 estimates of unobserved clonotypes. Generation probabilities were computed with OLGA for all TCRbeta clonotypes obtained by the gDNA method from four donors. TCRdb mirrors the immuneACCESS table, restricted to in-frame sequences. Some clones are absent from its copies; in checked studies, under half trace to an unresolved V gene, and the reason for the others is unknown. That table is the source of V, J and clone size, and D and trimming were worked out from the DNA. The sample profile shows about 580,000 clones; roughly 98% of them were found once. Of the sample, 0.3% to 0.35% falls within the top ten clones.

CD8 naive samples were CD45RO-negative cells positively selected for CCR7, giving a CD45RA+CCR7+ population that excluded TemRA cells. The donors were healthy, HIV-negative adults with no recently reported acute infections or vaccinations. All donors were Caucasian adults living in Nashville, Tennessee, USA. Blood was obtained by leukapheresis, after which PBMCs were separated by Ficoll-Histopaque density gradient centrifugation and cryopreserved in liquid nitrogen vapor phase. Purity and quantity of every magnetically sorted T cell population were checked by analytical flow cytometry. Genomic DNA was isolated from each sorted fraction and quantified by UV absorbance on a Nanodrop 2000c. Including the terminal cysteine and phenylalanine, the CDR3 comprises 14 residues. Just the 42-base CDR3 DNA is kept, in frame starting at base 1. V is reduced by 8 bases and J by 6 bases, leaving a spacing of 18 bases between them. CDR1 and CDR2 are read off the germline V gene (reference sequence) as MNHEY and SMNVEV.

What was sequenced was naive CD8+ T cells sorted from blood. The cell subset or site label corresponds to: CD45RA+CCR7+. This TCR was recovered from a man younger than 40 in good health. The V and J segments used are TRBV27 and TRBJ2-3, with the D assignment possibly TRBD1 or TRBD2, given 6 matching bases for each. The DNA sequence is TGTGCCAGCGCGAAAAGAGGGGGAGGTGATACGCAGTATTTT. It is translated as CASAKRGGGDTQYF.